This T cell receptor (beta chain) was captured in a study of shared clonotypes between healthy human individuals. The germline V gene has CDR1 SEHNR and CDR2 FQNEAQ (reference sequence). The length of the CDR3 is 13 residues. V trimming: 5 bases; J trimming: 8 bases; junction bases outside the gene matches: 4. Only in-frame clones appear in the TCRdb table, and some are missing; sequencing was by immunoSEQ multiplex PCR. The sample holds around 1.1 million clones, 60% to 80% seen once. This TCR was recovered from a man between 18 and 35 years old in good health. Some clones in this sample may be carry-over from other donors' samples. The sample consisted of memory CD4+ T cells from PBMCs. Specified subset: CD45RA-negative fraction. The chain has TRBV7-9 and TRBJ1-2; 11 nucleotides agree with TRBD1. CDR3 nucleotides: TGTGCCAGCAGCAGGGGACAGGGGGAAGGCTACACCTTC. It encodes CASSRGQGEGYTF.